These 6 T cell receptor beta chains came from one sample sequenced in a study of response to subunit inactivated influenza vaccine. TCRdb passed the RT-PCR reads through MiXCR, listing each CDR3 protein once. This table holds more than 550,000 distinct CDR3 sequences, approximately 12% found once. This material consisted of PBMCs from blood, taken on the day of vaccination. The receptors stem from a middle-aged man who received an inactivated influenza vaccine.

The chain links TRBV24-1 to TRBJ2-1, with TRBD2 identical over 7 bases. Germline CDR1 KGHDR, CDR2 SFDVKD. J gave up 0 bases and V 5 bases, and 6 bases lay outside the gene matches. CDR3 size: 16 residues. CDR3 nucleotides: TGTGCCACCAGTGGTATCGGGGGGAGCTCCTACAATGAGCAGTTCTTC. It codes for CATSGIGGSSYNEQFF.

This clonotype was observed a few times. V usage is TRBV12-3 or TRBV12-4 and J usage is TRBJ1-2, with 8 bases lining up with TRBD1. Unmatched junction bases numbered 8, after V lost 3 bases and J lost 8 bases. The CDR3 length is 14 residues. This CDR3 reads CASSFFQGARGYTF. CDR3 coding DNA: TGTGCCAGCAGTTTCTTCCAGGGGGCGCGGGGCTACACCTTC.

This clonotype showed up many times. V is TRBV12-3 or TRBV12-4 and J is TRBJ2-7, with 9 bases lining up with TRBD2. CDR3 length: 18 residues. V was pared by 3 bases and J by 0 bases, with 12 bases of the junction left unmatched. CDR3 DNA: TGTGCCAGCAGTTTTTCCGAACATAGCGGGGGAGGCTCCTACGAGCAGTACTTC. The encoded protein is CASSFSEHSGGGSYEQYF.

This clonotype turned up a few times. The V and J genes are TRBV6-5 and TRBJ2-3; 7 nucleotides line up with TRBD2. This CDR3 is 16 amino acids long. The V gene's germline CDR1 is MNHEY and CDR2 SVGAGI. The V segment lost 4 bases and the J segment 0 bases; nucleotides outside the gene matches: 7. The CDR3 DNA sequence: TGTGCCAGCAGTTTAGTAGGGAGGGAAAGCACAGATACGCAGTATTTT. Protein: CASSLVGRESTDTQYF.

Only a few counts were recorded for this clonotype. The chain links TRBV19 to TRBJ1-5; weak D call: TRBD1 (6 bases). Looked up from germline, CDR1 is LNHDA and CDR2 is SQIVND (reference sequence). The V gene lost 10 bases and the J gene lost 2 bases, with 21 bases spanning the gap. There are 16 residues in the CDR3. The CDR3 DNA reads as TGTGCCACCAGGCTTAGGGGGGACGGGGGCAATCAGCCCCAGCATTTT. This codes for CATRLRGDGGNQPQHF.

This clonotype was observed a few times. The rearrangement uses TRBV28 and TRBJ2-1, with D perhaps assigned TRBD1 or TRBD2 (5 bases each). The CDR3 contains 14 residues. Germline V CDR1 and CDR2: MDHEN, SYDVKM. V was pared by 10 bases and J by 13 bases, with 26 bases between. The CDR3 region has the DNA TGTGCCACAGCCGGGGCGGTAGGAACAATCCGTCAGTTCTTC. Translation gives CATAGAVGTIRQFF.